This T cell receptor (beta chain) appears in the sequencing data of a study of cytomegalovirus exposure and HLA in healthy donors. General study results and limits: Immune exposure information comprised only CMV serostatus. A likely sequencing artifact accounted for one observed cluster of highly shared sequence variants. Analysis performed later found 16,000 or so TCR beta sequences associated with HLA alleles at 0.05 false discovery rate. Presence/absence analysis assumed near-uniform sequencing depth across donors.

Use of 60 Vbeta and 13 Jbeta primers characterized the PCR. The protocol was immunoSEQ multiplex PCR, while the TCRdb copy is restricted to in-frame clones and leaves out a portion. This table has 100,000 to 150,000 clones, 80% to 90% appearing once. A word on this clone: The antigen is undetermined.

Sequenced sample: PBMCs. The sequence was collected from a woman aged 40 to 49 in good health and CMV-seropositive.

The CDR3 protein is CASTPSRETQYF. The CDR3 DNA reads TGTGCCAGCACCCCTAGTCGGGAGACCCAGTACTTC. This rearrangement joins TRBV28 to TRBJ2-5; D unclear. CDR1 and CDR2 from the germline V gene are MDHEN and SYDVKM. The length of the CDR3 is 12 residues. The V end lost 7 bases, the J end lost 5 bases, and 11 bases lay between the germline ends.